The 26 T cell receptor beta chains below were found in one sample sequenced in a study of blood T cells in healthy people across ages (dated by TCRdb to 2014 to 2015). The library was built by means of 5' RACE. TCRdb records Illumina HiSeq 2500 as the sequencer. A second PCR of roughly 7 to 11 cycles was performed with a sample-barcoded 5' primer and a J-beta primer mix. The public reads were quality trimmed at Q25 with fastp and then assembled into clones with MiXCR by TCRdb, keeping productive beta chains. Entries are consolidated by CDR3 protein sequence, retaining the most common genes and DNA. The sample data list about 570,000 distinct CDR3 sequences, and 25% to 35% of these were observed just once. The ten largest clonotypes hold approximately 3.5% of the sample. These records were also assigned to another study, of T cells of mothers and their children.

The sample consisted of blood. These receptors originate from a boy aged 2 to 10 in good health.

The table lists this clonotype with a few counts. The chain joins TRBV6-6 to TRBJ2-2; 9 bases map to TRBD2. The V gene's germline CDR1 is MNHNY and CDR2 SVGAGI (reference sequence). The CDR3 sequence is 16 residues long. Losses at the gene ends were 6 bases for V and 1 base for J; bases not matched to a gene: 6. CDR3 amino acids: CASRIPAGGNTGELFF. CDR3 sequence (DNA): TGTGCCAGCAGAATCCCAGCGGGGGGGAACACCGGGGAGCTGTTTTTT.

V and J are TRBV30 and TRBJ2-6, with D perhaps TRBD2 (6 bases). V shed 2 bases and J shed 0 bases, with 17 bases lying between them. Germline V gives CDR1 GTSNPN, CDR2 SVGIG (reference sequence). This CDR3 has 18 residues. The CDR3 nucleotides read TGTGCCTGGAGTCCCCCCAGGACTATTAACTCTGGGGCCAACGTCCTGACTTTC. Translation gives CAWSPPRTINSGANVLTF.

This clonotype has a count of ten or more. The V gene is TRBV25-1, the J gene TRBJ2-7, with D maybe TRBD1 (6 bases). The CDR3 totals 15 residues. The germline V gene has CDR1 MGHDK and CDR2 SYGVNS. The V end was cut by 6 bases, the J end by 2 bases, with 17 bases between. The CDR3 loop is CASSPANQGTYEQYF. The CDR3 bases are TGTGCCAGCAGCCCCGCCAACCAGGGGACCTACGAGCAGTACTTC.

The V gene is TRBV29-1, the J gene TRBJ1-5; D is unclear. The V and J ends lost 3 bases and 3 bases respectively, with 9 bases between them. This CDR3 is 13 amino acids long. Germline V gives CDR1 SQVTM, CDR2 ANQGSEA. This chain's CDR3 is CSVEPGNNQPQHF. The CDR3 bases are TGCAGCGTTGAGCCGGGGAACAATCAGCCCCAGCATTTT.

This clonotype was counted only a few times. The chain carries TRBV6-5 and TRBJ1-4; TRBD1 matches at 9 bases. J was trimmed by 8 bases and V by 6 bases; bases with no gene match: 7. Germline V gene sequence: CDR1 MNHEY, CDR2 SVGAGI. The CDR3 contains 14 residues. CDR3 sequence (DNA): TGTGCCAGCAGCCGGACAGGGGCGAGGGAAAAACTGTTTTTT. Protein: CASSRTGAREKLFF.

The rearrangement joins TRBV5-6 to TRBJ2-1; D is unresolved. The germline V and J ends were trimmed by 7 bases and 11 bases, with 13 bases remaining between them. The CDR3 runs 11 residues. The germline V gene encodes CDR1 SGHDT and CDR2 YYEEEE. CDR3 region: CASATGRKQFF. DNA of the CDR3: TGTGCCAGCGCGACTGGACGGAAGCAGTTCTTC. Full variable domain (outside the CDR3, taken from reference TRBV5-6 and TRBJ2-1): DAGVTQSPTHLIKTRGQQVTLRCSPKSGHDTVSWYQQALGQGPQFIFQYYEEEERQRGNFPDRFSGHQFPNYSSELNVNALLLGDSALYLCASATGRKQFFGPGTRLTVL.

This clonotype came up a few times. The chain has TRBV10-3 and TRBJ2-7; 7 bases map to TRBD1. The germline CDR1 and CDR2 sequences are ENHRY and SYGVKD. V lost 5 bases to trimming and J lost 1 base; unmatched junction nucleotides: 8. This CDR3 is built from 15 residues. In DNA form, the CDR3 reads TGTGCCATCAGTCAAAGAGGGGGCGAATCCTACGAGCAGTACTTC. Encoded protein: CAISQRGGESYEQYF.

In its sample, this clonotype was seen once. The chain couples TRBV20-1 to TRBJ2-7; 7 bases match TRBD1. The CDR3 is made up of 12 amino acids. The trim removed 5 bases at V and 1 base at J, leaving 2 bases unmatched. Germline V gene lookup returns CDR1 DFQATT and CDR2 SNEGSKA (reference sequence). CDR3 sequence reads: CSAAQGSYEQYF. The DNA of the CDR3 is TGCAGTGCTGCACAGGGGTCCTACGAGCAGTACTTC.

This rearrangement joins TRBV7-9 to TRBJ2-7; 7 positions agree with TRBD2. This CDR3 is built from 13 residues. The V and J ends lost 4 bases and 5 bases, in that order; junction bases with no gene match: 5. CDR1 and CDR2 (germline): SEHNR, FQNEAQ (reference sequence). CDR3 residues: CASSWGLADEQYF. CDR3 in DNA: TGTGCCAGCAGCTGGGGCCTAGCGGACGAGCAGTACTTC.

The chain recombines TRBV5-1 with TRBJ2-5; the match to TRBD2 covers 7 bases. Germline-derived CDR1 and CDR2 are SGHRS and YFSETQ. The CDR3 loop spans 17 amino acids. Trimming cost V 5 bases and J 2 bases; bases outside gene matches: 15. In DNA, the CDR3 is TGCGCCAGCAGATTTGTGGCTAGCGGACGACTGCAAGAGACCCAGTACTTC. It translates to CASRFVASGRLQETQYF. The full variable domain, completed using reference TRBV5-1 and TRBJ2-5, is KAGVTQTPRYLIKTRGQQVTLSCSPISGHRSVSWYQQTPGQGLQFLFEYFSETQRNKGNFPGRFSGRQFSNSRSEMNVSTLELGDSALYLCASRFVASGRLQETQYFGPGTRLLVL.

This clonotype was observed a handful of times. The CDR3 protein is CAISVSSGGSYEQYF. The CDR3 DNA follows: TGTGCCATCAGTGTATCTAGCGGGGGCTCCTACGAGCAGTACTTC. The gene calls are TRBV10-3 and TRBJ2-7; 10 positions match TRBD2. Losses at the gene ends were 4 bases for V and 0 bases for J; bases not matched to a gene: 3. Germline CDR1 and CDR2: ENHRY and SYGVKD. This CDR3 is 15 amino acids long.

V is TRBV5-4 and J is TRBJ2-2; D possibly corresponds to TRBD2 (6 bases). Germline lookup yields CDR1 SGHNT and CDR2 YYREEE (reference sequence). The V gene lost 0 bases and the J gene lost 4 bases, with 10 bases spanning the gap. This CDR3 has 15 residues. CDR3 amino acids: CASSLGAGGTGELFF. CDR3 bases: TGTGCCAGCAGCTTGGGTGCCGGGGGCACCGGGGAGCTGTTTTTT.

This clonotype was observed a handful of times. V usage is TRBV6-6 and J usage is TRBJ1-4, with 7 bases aligning to TRBD1. CDR3 size: 15 residues. Germline values: CDR1 MNHNY, CDR2 SVGAGI (reference sequence). V gave up 6 bases and J gave up 4 bases; unmatched junction bases: 8. CDR3 bases: TGTGCCAGCAGCCACACGGACAGGTTTAATGAAAAACTGTTTTTT. This sequence encodes CASSHTDRFNEKLFF.

This clonotype was seen only a few times. The rearrangement uses TRBV20-1 and TRBJ2-1; 9 bases match TRBD2. Trimming at V came to 2 bases and at J to 2 bases, leaving 7 bases not matched to a gene. Looked up from germline, CDR1 is DFQATT and CDR2 is SNEGSKA (reference sequence). This CDR3 is 16 amino acids long. DNA for the CDR3: TGCAGTGCTAGAACACCGGGACTAGCCCCCTACAATGAGCAGTTCTTC. It translates to CSARTPGLAPYNEQFF.

There are a few counts of this clonotype. The rearrangement uses TRBV20-1 and TRBJ2-1, with D perhaps TRBD2 (6 bases). Germline V lookup: CDR1 DFQATT, CDR2 SNEGSKA (reference sequence). V was clipped by 1 base and J by 10 bases, with 14 bases between them. CDR3 size: 13 residues. The CDR3 sequence: CSARGRRADEQFF. The DNA of the CDR3 is TGCAGTGCTAGAGGGAGGAGGGCCGACGAGCAGTTCTTC.

This chain connects TRBV20-1 to TRBJ2-3, with 12 bases matching TRBD2. The ends lost 3 bases at V and 5 bases at J; junction bases unmatched: 6. This CDR3 contains 15 residues. The V gene's germline CDR1 is DFQATT and CDR2 SNEGSKA (reference sequence). CDR3 region: CSASTLAGGQDTQYF. The CDR3 DNA sequence: TGCAGTGCTAGTACGCTAGCGGGAGGGCAAGATACGCAGTATTTT.

The chain links TRBV28 to TRBJ2-7; 7 bases are a match to TRBD1. This CDR3 region has 15 residues. Trimming cost V 7 bases and J 4 bases; bases outside gene matches: 13. The germline V gene has CDR1 MDHEN and CDR2 SYDVKM. CDR3 nucleotide sequence: TGTGCCAGCAACTCCCCCCCGGGACAGCCGTACGAGCAGTACTTC. This gives the protein CASNSPPGQPYEQYF.

V and J are TRBV24-1 and TRBJ2-1; D is uncertain. The V and J ends lost 1 base and 8 bases respectively, with 5 bases between them. CDR1 and CDR2 from the germline V gene are KGHDR and SFDVKD. CDR3 length: 12 amino acids. The CDR3 protein is CATSDFPHEQFF. CDR3 in DNA: TGTGCCACCAGTGATTTCCCCCATGAGCAGTTCTTC.

The rearrangement uses TRBV20-1 and TRBJ2-1, with TRBD2 matching 10 bases. The end of the DNA fits TRBJ2-7 better, so the J call may be wrong. Per germline, CDR1 DFQATT and CDR2 SNEGSKA (reference sequence). The CDR3 extends over 15 amino acids. CDR3 sequence (DNA): TGCAGTGCTAGAGAGTGGACTAGCGGCTCCTACGAGCAGTACTTC. Its translation: CSAREWTSGSYEQYF.

The genes are TRBV20-1 and TRBJ2-5; no clear D gene. With the DNA end fitting TRBJ2-7 better, the J assignment may be wrong. The CDR3 is made up of 15 amino acids. CDR1 and CDR2 (germline): DFQATT, SNEGSKA (reference sequence). DNA of the CDR3: TGCAGTGCTAGAGATACCTCGGTGAGCTCCTACGAGCAGTACTTC. Its protein is CSARDTSVSSYEQYF.

This clonotype was counted only a few times. The chain uses TRBV7-9 and TRBJ1-4; D not resolved. Between the trimmed V and J ends, which lost 8 bases and 0 bases, there was a span of 16 bases. From germline, CDR1 is SEHNR and CDR2 FQNEAQ (reference sequence). The CDR3 is 16 residues long. The CDR3 bases are TGTGCCAGCGGTGAGGGCAGACCCCCAACTAATGAAAAACTGTTTTTT. Residues: CASGEGRPPTNEKLFF.

In its sample, this clonotype was seen many times. V and J are TRBV14 and TRBJ1-1, with a tentative D call TRBD1 (5 bases). This CDR3 has 13 residues. CDR1 is SGHDN, CDR2 FVKESK, per germline. Trimming took 4 bases from V and 5 from J, leaving 11 bases between them. The CDR3 sequence is CASSRGGNTEAFF. The CDR3 nucleotides are TGTGCCAGCAGCCGGGGGGGGAATACTGAAGCTTTCTTT. Full variable domain (rest looked up from reference TRBV14 and TRBJ1-1): EAGVTQFPSHSVIEKGQTVTLRCDPISGHDNLYWYRRVMGKEIKFLLHFVKESKQDESGMPNNRFLAERTGGTYSTLKVQPAELEDSGVYFCASSRGGNTEAFFGQGTRLTVV.

V usage is TRBV12-3 or TRBV12-4 and J usage is TRBJ1-6; D is unclear. This CDR3 comprises 13 residues. Trimming took off 7 bases at V and 6 bases at J, with 10 bases between the two ends. The CDR3: CASTIRGNSPLHF. The CDR3 DNA sequence: TGTGCCAGCACCATCCGGGGTAATTCACCCCTCCACTTT.

Comments on this clonotype: At one end, the junction sequence differs from germline, possibly due to a read error. The chain carries TRBV6-5 and TRBJ2-5; D may be TRBD1 or TRBD2 (5 bases each). Germline values: CDR1 MNHEY, CDR2 SVGAGI. The CDR3 covers 15 residues. The CDR3 DNA sequence: TGTGCCAGCAGTTACCGGTGGGACGGCTCCTACGAGCAGTGCTTC. Amino acid sequence: CASSYRWDGSYEQCF.

This clonotype showed up just a few times. The rearrangement links TRBV7-9 to TRBJ1-1, with 7 bases aligning to TRBD1. The ends lost 9 bases at V and 4 bases at J; junction bases unmatched: 8. This CDR3 is 13 amino acids long. CDR1 and CDR2 from the germline V gene are SEHNR and FQNEAQ (reference sequence). CDR3 amino acids: CASRYRGGTEAFF. The CDR3 bases are TGTGCCAGTAGGTACAGGGGTGGCACTGAAGCTTTCTTT.

This clonotype was recorded a few times. This rearrangement joins TRBV12-3 or TRBV12-4 to TRBJ1-5; 11 nucleotides match TRBD1. With 3 bases clipped from V and 0 bases from J, the junction kept 7 bases outside the gene matches. This CDR3 region has 18 residues. The CDR3, as DNA: TGTGCCAGCAGTTTCGGGACAGGGGGACGTGTTAGCAATCAGCCCCAGCATTTT. It codes for CASSFGTGGRVSNQPQHF.